This TCR beta chain was identified in a study of T cells after posttransplantation cyclophosphamide. Study-wide findings and caveats: Later blood repertoires were often dominated by clones from the donor CD8+ memory compartment.

This table comes from immunoSEQ multiplex PCR, and its TCRdb copy is limited to in-frame clones, with some not included. The repertoire holds tens of thousands of clones, with roughly 86% as singletons. A remark on this clone: The antigen is unknown.

V was pared by 1 base and J by 4 bases, with 5 bases of the junction left unmatched. The germline V gene has CDR1 SGHTS and CDR2 YDEGEE. The CDR3 spans 15 residues. This receptor was obtained from a man aged 25-45 years with a blood cancer, CMV-positive, and with a related stem cell donor. Sequences were obtained from PBMCs. The chain carries TRBV5-8 and TRBJ2-1; 7 bases line up with TRBD2. CDR3 sequence: CASSLRDYVYNEQFF. Written as DNA, the CDR3 is TGTGCCAGCAGCTTGCGGGACTACGTTTACAATGAGCAGTTCTTC.